Each of the 8 T cell receptor beta chains below was sequenced from the same sample in a study of blood T cell repertoires in COVID-19. TCRdb's copy holds only in-frame clones and misses some; the assay was immunoSEQ multiplex PCR. This sample has about 83,000 clones; roughly 86% occur once, and the top ten carry about 20%. Sequenced input: peripheral blood. These receptors were taken from a woman older than 75 in a cohort sampled during active or convalescent COVID-19.

The chain combines TRBV28 with TRBJ2-7, with D perhaps matching TRBD2 (6 bases). Between the trimmed V and J ends, which lost 7 bases and 0 bases, there was a span of 13 bases. The CDR3 spans 14 residues. CDR1 MDHEN and CDR2 SYDVKM come from the germline V gene. The CDR3: CASTPAGHSYEQYF. The CDR3 DNA follows: TGTGCCAGCACCCCCGCGGGGCACTCCTACGAGCAGTACTTC.

The count of this clone is one. The chain links TRBV10-3 to TRBJ2-5; TRBD2 aligns across 11 bases. Germline V gives CDR1 ENHRY, CDR2 SYGVKD. The CDR3 has 17 amino acids. V lost 4 bases, J lost 2 bases, and 9 bases stayed unmatched. CDR3 in DNA: TGTGCCATCAGTGGACGCCCGGGACTAGCGGAGCAAGAGACCCAGTACTTC. Its translation is CAISGRPGLAEQETQYF.

The chain carries TRBV4-1 and TRBJ1-4; tentatively, D is TRBD1 (6 bases). The length of the CDR3 is 18 residues. CDR1 is MGHRA and CDR2 is YSYEKL in the germline V gene. Trimming removed 6 bases from V and 0 bases from J, with 20 bases in between. CDR3 nucleotide sequence: TGCGCCAGCAGTCCGTCCGGGACAACGCCCCCAACTAATGAAAAACTGTTTTTT. This translates into CASSPSGTTPPTNEKLFF.

V gene TRBV2 combines with J gene TRBJ1-5; D not resolved. The germline gives CDR1 SNHLY, CDR2 FYNNEI. The CDR3 runs 14 residues. Trimming cost V 6 bases and J 7 bases, with 16 bases left between them. The CDR3: CASSVAGNKQPQHF. CDR3 DNA: TGTGCCAGCAGCGTAGCGGGGAATAAGCAGCCCCAGCATTTT.

CDR3 bases: TGTGCCAGCAGCCGTGGACTAGCGGGCTCCTACAATGAGCAGTTCTTC. This translates into CASSRGLAGSYNEQFF. The rearrangement joins TRBV7-9 to TRBJ2-1; 11 bases are shared with TRBD2. V was pared by 5 bases and J by 0 bases, with 3 bases of the junction left unmatched. From germline, CDR1 is SEHNR and CDR2 FQNEAQ (reference sequence). CDR3 size: 16 residues.

This clone was picked up a small number of times. The chain combines TRBV9 with TRBJ1-1; D is ambiguous. CDR1 and CDR2 (germline): SGDLS, YYNGEE. The CDR3 sequence is 16 residues long. V was clipped by 4 bases and J by 4 bases, with 20 bases between them. Written as DNA, the CDR3 is TGTGCCAGCAGCCCGAATATCGGAGGGATCGGCACTGAAGCTTTCTTT. Translated: CASSPNIGGIGTEAFF.

On this clone: In the same sample, other DNA sequences code for this CDR3. The chain couples TRBV5-1 to TRBJ1-1; possibly TRBD1 for D (5 bases). The CDR3 totals 14 residues. Germline-derived CDR1 and CDR2 are SGHRS and YFSETQ. Between the trimmed V and J ends, which lost 4 bases and 3 bases, there was a span of 13 bases. CDR3 sequence: CASSLSGGDTEAFF. DNA of the CDR3: TGCGCCAGCAGCCTTAGTGGGGGGGACACTGAAGCTTTCTTT.

The chain links TRBV6-5 to TRBJ1-2; 7 nucleotides line up with TRBD1. CDR3 length: 14 amino acids. Unmatched junction bases numbered 6, after V lost 6 bases and J lost 2 bases. CDR1 is MNHEY and CDR2 is SVGAGI in the germline V gene. The CDR3 sequence: CASRSTRGNYGYTF. The CDR3, as DNA: TGTGCCAGCAGGTCAACCAGGGGGAACTATGGCTACACCTTC.